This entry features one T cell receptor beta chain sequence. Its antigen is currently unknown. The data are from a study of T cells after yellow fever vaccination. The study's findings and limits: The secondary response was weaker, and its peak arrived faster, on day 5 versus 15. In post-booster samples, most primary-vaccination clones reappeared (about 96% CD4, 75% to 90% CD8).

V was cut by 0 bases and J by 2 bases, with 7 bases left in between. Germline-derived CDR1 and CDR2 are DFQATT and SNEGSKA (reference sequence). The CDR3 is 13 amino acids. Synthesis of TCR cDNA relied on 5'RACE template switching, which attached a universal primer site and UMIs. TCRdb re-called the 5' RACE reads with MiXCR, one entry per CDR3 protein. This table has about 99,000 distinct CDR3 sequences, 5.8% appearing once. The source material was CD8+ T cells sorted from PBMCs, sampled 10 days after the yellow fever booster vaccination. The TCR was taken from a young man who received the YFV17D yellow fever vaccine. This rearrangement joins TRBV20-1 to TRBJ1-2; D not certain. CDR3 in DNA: TGCAGTGCTAGAGATGTCGGCAACTATGGCTACACCTTC. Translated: CSARDVGNYGYTF.